These T cell receptor beta chains were read from a single sample in a study of T cells in Graves' hyperthyroidism and ophthalmopathy. TCRdb reanalysed the multiplex PCR reads using MiXCR and keeps one entry per CDR3 protein. The sample carries 700,000 to 950,000 distinct CDR3 sequences, just over 35% recorded once. The source material was blood. The receptor source for this set is a woman aged 35 to 49 with Graves' hyperthyroidism. The CDR3 runs from the conserved cysteine through the conserved F or W. D genes are given only for firm matches. Not all rows give a size; the values are once, few, many and, for expanded clones, a class.

TRBD1	TRBV7-2	few	TRBJ2-7	16	TGTGCCAGCAGTTACTACACGGACAGGGCGTCTTACGAGCAGTACTTC	CASSYYTDRASYEQYF
-	TRBV27	few	TRBJ1-1	14	TGTGCCAGCAGTCCGGACAAGCCGAACACTGAAGCTTTCTTT	CASSPDKPNTEAFF
-	TRBV5-6	many	TRBJ1-2	15	TGTGCCAGCAGCGGGCGGACTACACTCATCTATGGCTACACCTTC	CASSGRTTLIYGYTF
TRBD1	TRBV7-2	many	TRBJ1-4	15	TGTGCCAGCAGCAAGCCGGGACAGGGGACTAAAAAACTGTTTTTT	CASSKPGQGTKKLFF
-	TRBV10-3	-	TRBJ1-2	13	TGTGCCATCAGTTACTCGACTAACTATGGCTACACCTTC	CAISYSTNYGYTF
TRBD1	TRBV29-1	-	TRBJ1-2	11	TGCAGCGTTATAGGGACAGGGGGCTACACCTTC	CSVIGTGGYTF
TRBD1	TRBV28	few	TRBJ1-6	16	TGTGCCAGCATTAGTACCGGGACAGGGCATAATTCACCCCTCCACTTT	CASISTGTGHNSPLHF
-	TRBV11-3	-	TRBJ1-2	14	TGTGCCAGTACCGGGACGAGGGGCCACGGTGGCTACACCTTC	CASTGTRGHGGYTF
TRBD1	TRBV2	-	TRBJ1-2	16	TGTGCCAGCAGTTTATCGGGGACAGGGGGGACTGATGGCTACACCTTC	CASSLSGTGGTDGYTF
-	TRBV12-3/TRBV12-4	few	TRBJ2-3	15	TGTGCCAGCAGTGACGCGGGGTTAGGGACAGATACGCAGTATTTT	CASSDAGLGTDTQYF
-	TRBV20-1	many	TRBJ1-5	13	TGCAGTGCTCAGATAAATAGCAATCAGCCCCAGCATTTT	CSAQINSNQPQHF
TRBD1	TRBV19	-	TRBJ2-5	16	TGTGCCAGTAAGTCCGGGGCCGGGACAGTACAAGAGACCCAGTACTTT	CASKSGAGTVQETQYF
-	TRBV4-3	many	TRBJ1-2	15	TGCGCCAGCAGCCAAGAACGGGACCGACACTATGGCTACACCTTC	CASSQERDRHYGYTF
-	TRBV6-5	few	TRBJ1-5	13	TGTGCCAGCAACACGGGAGGCAATCAGCCCCAGCATTTT	CASNTGGNQPQHF
TRBD1	TRBV19	few	TRBJ2-5	15	TGTGCCAGTAGTAACTGGGACAGGGGGGGAGAGACCCAGTACTTC	CASSNWDRGGETQYF
-	TRBV28	few	TRBJ1-1	15	TGTGCCTCCCAGGAACAGGGTGTAACGAACACTGAAGCTTTCTTT	CASQEQGVTNTEAFF
-	TRBV24-1	many	TRBJ2-5	13	TGTGCCACCAGTGACGGTTCTCAAGAGACCCAGTACTTC	CATSDGSQETQYF
-	TRBV20-1	few	TRBJ1-4	13	TGCAGTGCTAAAGCAGACTCTAATGAAAAACTGTTTTTT	CSAKADSNEKLFF
-	TRBV10-3	many	TRBJ1-5	16	TGTGCCATCAGTGAGTCTGGAGGGAAGAGCAATCAGCCCCAGCATTTT	CAISESGGKSNQPQHF
-	TRBV7-9	few	TRBJ1-1	18	TGTGCCAGCAGTTACTCAACTAATATTCCGACAGGACACACTGAAGCTTTCTTT	CASSYSTNIPTGHTEAFF
-	TRBV6-5	few	TRBJ1-2	15	TGTGCCAGCAGTTATTACGCTGAGTCCGTCTATGGCTACACCTTC	CASSYYAESVYGYTF
-	TRBV4-3	few	TRBJ2-7	17	TGCGCCAGCAGCCAAGAGGTTGGAGGGCGTTATCCCTACGAGCAGTACTTC	CASSQEVGGRYPYEQYF
-	TRBV29-1	many	TRBJ1-1	12	TGCAGCGTCGCAAGACAGAACACTGAAGCTTTCTTT	CSVARQNTEAFF
-	TRBV7-2	few	TRBJ1-6	13	TGTGCCAGCAGCTTACCTCAGTCTTCACCCCTCCACTTT	CASSLPQSSPLHF
TRBD1	TRBV7-8	many	TRBJ1-4	15	TGTGCCAGCAGCCGCCGGGACAGGGGGGAGGAAAAACTGTTTTTT	CASSRRDRGEEKLFF
TRBD1	TRBV20-1	-	TRBJ1-4	16	TGCAGTGCTAGAGCTAAAACAGGGGCCGGAAGTGAAAAACTGTTTTTT	CSARAKTGAGSEKLFF
TRBD1	TRBV20-1	many	TRBJ1-1	14	TGCAGTGCTGAGACAGGGGGAAGGCTTAATGAAGCTTTCTTT	CSAETGGRLNEAFF
TRBD2	TRBV29-1	few	TRBJ2-7	14	TGCAGCGTTGTACCTGAGACTAGCATCGCCGAGCAGTACTTC	CSVVPETSIAEQYF